Below are 10 T cell receptor beta chains sequenced from a single sample in a study of T-cell memory formation after mild COVID-19. MiXCR was run by TCRdb on the 5' RACE reads, yielding one entry per CDR3 protein. The sample consists of about 400,000 distinct CDR3 sequences, around a quarter of them appearing once. The material sequenced was PBMCs or a T cell subset sorted from them (not recorded which). Source of these receptors: an adult woman who had mild COVID-19 (a few samples of this study predate the infection). Cell type and time point are not known.

The chain is built from TRBV7-3 and TRBJ2-3; D is unclear. The V and J ends lost 0 bases and 5 bases respectively, with 6 bases between them. Germline loops: CDR1 SGHTA, CDR2 FQGTGA. There are 13 residues in the CDR3. In nucleotides, the CDR3 is TGTGCCAGCAGCTTAACCCAATTAGATACGCAGTATTTT. This codes for CASSLTQLDTQYF.

This clonotype was seen a few times. J is TRBJ2-2 and V is TRBV7-2, with D unresolved. The V end lost 1 base, the J end lost 2 bases, and 11 bases lay between the germline ends. Germline CDR1 SGHTA, CDR2 FQGNSA. This CDR3 has 16 residues. The chain's CDR3 is CASSLEGVTNTGELFF. The CDR3, as DNA: TGTGCCAGCAGCTTAGAAGGCGTCACTAACACCGGGGAGCTGTTTTTT.

This clonotype was recorded many times. The rearrangement uses TRBV11-2 and TRBJ2-1; 13 bases fit TRBD2. The germline gives CDR1 SGHAT, CDR2 FQNNGV. Unmatched junction bases numbered 5, after V lost 5 bases and J lost 7 bases. CDR3 length: 15 amino acids. For the CDR3, the DNA is TGTGCCAGCAGCCTTGGACTAGCGGGAGTAAATGAGCAGTTCTTC. Translating it yields CASSLGLAGVNEQFF.

This clonotype came up a few times. The rearrangement uses TRBV14 and TRBJ2-7; no reliable D call. This CDR3 is 15 amino acids long. From germline, CDR1 is SGHDN and CDR2 FVKESK. V was shortened by 2 bases and J by 2 bases, with 13 bases between the two germline ends. DNA of the CDR3: TGTGCCAGCAGCCAATCTTCGCGGTCCACCTACGAGCAGTACTTC. Its translation: CASSQSSRSTYEQYF.

V and J are TRBV5-1 and TRBJ1-1; D is perhaps TRBD1 (6 bases). CDR1 SGHRS and CDR2 YFSETQ come from the germline V gene. This CDR3 is 14 amino acids long. V lost 0 bases to trimming and J lost 6 bases, with 12 bases between them. CDR3 in DNA: TGCGCCAGCAGCTTGGACAGGGATAGTGCTGAAGCTTTCTTT. Protein sequence: CASSLDRDSAEAFF.

There are a few counts of this clonotype. V gene TRBV6-2 or TRBV6-3 combines with J gene TRBJ2-3, with D tentatively TRBD1 (6 bases). The CDR3 is 14 residues long. V lost 7 bases and J 2 bases, leaving 13 bases between the germline ends. Germline-derived CDR1 and CDR2 are MNHEY and SVGEGT. The CDR3 protein is CASTRTDLTDTQYF. CDR3 DNA sequence: TGTGCCAGCACTCGGACAGACCTCACAGATACGCAGTATTTT.

This clonotype was seen just once. V is TRBV4-1 and J is TRBJ1-6; TRBD1 is a possible D gene (5 bases). Trimming took off 0 bases at V and 5 bases at J, with 8 bases between the two ends. The CDR3 has 15 amino acids. The germline V gene has CDR1 MGHRA and CDR2 YSYEKL. The CDR3 spells CASSQDARDNSPLHF. The CDR3 bases are TGCGCCAGCAGCCAAGATGCCAGGGATAATTCACCCCTCCACTTT.

The chain couples TRBV29-1 to TRBJ2-7; the D gene is possibly TRBD2 (6 bases). V was trimmed by 4 bases and J by 6 bases, leaving 19 bases between them. CDR3 length equals 14 residues. The germline gives CDR1 SQVTM, CDR2 ANQGSEA. The CDR3 bases are TGCAGCGTTGTGGTTGGAGGGCTTATGGGCGAGCAGTACTTC. Translating it yields CSVVVGGLMGEQYF.

This clonotype was seen a handful of times. The rearrangement links TRBV12-3 or TRBV12-4 to TRBJ2-2, with 11 nucleotides matching TRBD1. Germline trimming cut 3 bases from V and 5 bases from J; bases unmatched to any gene: 11. The CDR3 extends over 18 amino acids. For the CDR3, the DNA is TGTGCCAGCAGTTTCCCCAAACGCCGGGACAGGGGGACCGGGGAGCTGTTTTTT. This encodes CASSFPKRRDRGTGELFF.

In this sample, this clonotype turned up a few times. The rearrangement uses TRBV6-5 and TRBJ2-2; D is unclear. CDR3 length equals 14 residues. Germline CDR1 and CDR2: MNHEY and SVGAGI. Trimming shortened V by 2 bases and J by 3 bases, and 7 bases separated the two germline ends. The CDR3 region is CASSYRPDTGELFF. Written as DNA, the CDR3 is TGTGCCAGCAGTTACCGGCCGGACACCGGGGAGCTGTTTTTT.